The 32 T cell receptor beta chains below come from one sample, sequenced in a study of T cells in Graves' hyperthyroidism and ophthalmopathy. Amplified TCR beta CDR3 regions came from RNA transcripts. A set of HTBI primers served as the primers for a first-round RT-PCR of the TCR CDR3. TCRdb fed the multiplex PCR reads into MiXCR, producing one record per CDR3 protein. The sample has roughly 580,000 distinct CDR3 sequences, around 14% seen once. Material: blood. The receptors here all came from a woman aged 25 to 39 with Graves' hyperthyroidism that later progressed to Graves' ophthalmopathy.

This chain uses TRBV5-1 with TRBJ2-1; 10 nucleotides align to TRBD2. V was clipped by 4 bases and J by 4 bases; unmatched bases: 8. This CDR3 comprises 16 residues. Germline assignment: CDR1 SGHRS and CDR2 YFSETQ. CDR3 coding DNA: TGCGCCAGCAGCCCCCCGACTAGCGGGCCGTACAATGAGCAGTTCTTC. Its protein product is CASSPPTSGPYNEQFF. Variable domain in full (rest from reference TRBV5-1 and TRBJ2-1): KAGVTQTPRYLIKTRGQQVTLSCSPISGHRSVSWYQQTPGQGLQFLFEYFSETQRNKGNFPGRFSGRQFSNSRSEMNVSTLELGDSALYLCASSPPTSGPYNEQFFGPGTRLTVL.

V and J are TRBV7-9 and TRBJ1-6; no reliable D call. CDR1 is SEHNR and CDR2 is FQNEAQ in the germline V gene (reference sequence). V was shortened by 2 bases and J by 6 bases, with 8 bases between the two germline ends. This CDR3 is 14 amino acids long. In nucleotides, the CDR3 is TGTGCCAGCAGCTTATCCCGTTTTAATTCACCCCTCCACTTT. The encoded protein is CASSLSRFNSPLHF.

This clonotype was seen repeatedly, ten times or more. The V call is TRBV6-2 or TRBV6-3, the J call TRBJ2-7; TRBD2 agrees at 7 bases. V shed 0 bases and J 3 bases; nucleotides not matched to a gene: 11. This CDR3 spans 17 amino acids. Germline loops: CDR1 MNHEY, CDR2 SVGEGT. The CDR3 loop is CASSYSASQWEGYEQYF. In DNA, the CDR3 is TGTGCCAGCAGTTACTCGGCGTCTCAATGGGAGGGCTACGAGCAGTACTTC.

This clonotype was seen at least ten times. The CDR3 nucleotides read TGCAGCGAGGACAGAGGGACAGATACGCAGTATTTT. It is translated as CSEDRGTDTQYF. The chain links TRBV29-1 to TRBJ2-3; weak D call: TRBD1 (6 bases). V gave up 7 bases and J gave up 3 bases, with 11 bases separating them. Germline CDR1 reads SQVTM; CDR2 reads ANQGSEA. The CDR3 spans 12 residues.

This clonotype was counted many times. The chain is built from TRBV7-2 and TRBJ2-2; possibly TRBD2 for D (6 bases). Germline CDR1 and CDR2: SGHTA and FQGNSA. The CDR3 consists of 16 residues. The ends were cut back, 1 base at V and 2 bases at J, with 11 bases in the middle. In DNA, the CDR3 is TGTGCCAGCAGCTTAGGGGCTGCGGGAAACACCGGGGAGCTGTTTTTT. Residues: CASSLGAAGNTGELFF. Drawing the rest from reference TRBV7-2 and TRBJ2-2, the complete variable domain is GAGVSQSPSNKVTEKGKDVELRCDPISGHTALYWYRQSLGQGLEFLIYFQGNSAPDKSGLPSDRFSAERTGGSVSTLTIQRTQQEDSAVYLCASSLGAAGNTGELFFGEGSRLTVL.

This clonotype was counted at least ten times. This chain's CDR3 is CASSVVPGAREGYTF. The CDR3 nucleotides are TGTGCCAGCAGTGTGGTTCCAGGGGCTAGAGAGGGCTACACCTTC. The chain employs TRBV28 and TRBJ1-2, with D perhaps matching TRBD1 (6 bases). This CDR3 is 15 amino acids long. Trimming took off 5 bases at V and 8 bases at J, with 21 bases between the two ends. Looked up from germline, CDR1 is MDHEN and CDR2 is SYDVKM.

The chain employs TRBV28 and TRBJ1-4; 8 bases agree with TRBD1. With V trimmed by 6 bases and J by 4 bases, 4 bases remained unmatched. This CDR3 spans 14 amino acids. CDR1 MDHEN and CDR2 SYDVKM come from the germline V gene. DNA of the CDR3: TGTGCCAGCAGACCGGACAGGGATAATGAAAAACTGTTTTTT. Protein: CASRPDRDNEKLFF.

This clonotype was counted at least ten times. The rearrangement joins TRBV28 to TRBJ2-3; unclear D gene. CDR3 length equals 15 residues. Looked up from germline, CDR1 is MDHEN and CDR2 is SYDVKM. Trimming took 10 bases from V and 2 from J, leaving 19 bases between them. DNA for the CDR3: TGTGCCACCTCTCCCCCTACTGCCCTCACAGATACGCAGTATTTT. Translated, it gives CATSPPTALTDTQYF. Together with reference TRBV28 and TRBJ2-3, the CDR3 gives the full variable domain: DVKVTQSSRYLVKRTGEKVFLECVQDMDHENMFWYRQDPGLGLRLIYFSYDVKMKEKGDIPEGYSVSREKKERFSLILESASTNQTSMYLCATSPPTALTDTQYFGPGTRLTVL.

This clonotype was recorded at least ten times. CDR3 region: CASSVTSGAAYEQYF. The CDR3, as DNA: TGTGCCAGCAGCGTGACTAGCGGAGCGGCCTACGAGCAGTACTTC. The rearrangement uses TRBV9 and TRBJ2-7, with 9 bases identical to TRBD2. Germline V CDR1 and CDR2: SGDLS, YYNGEE. The V gene end was trimmed by 2 bases and the J gene end by 2 bases; junction bases not matched to a gene: 5. The CDR3 sequence is 15 residues long.

This clonotype was found many times. This chain connects TRBV2 to TRBJ2-6; perhaps TRBD2 as D (6 bases). The CDR3 has 18 residues. V lost 3 bases, J lost 0 bases, and 15 bases lay in between. Germline V gives CDR1 SNHLY, CDR2 FYNNEI. The CDR3 DNA sequence: TGTGCCAGCAGTGAGGAGGGACTGTCTACCTCTGGGGCCAACGTCCTGACTTTC. This gives the protein CASSEEGLSTSGANVLTF.

The sample holds many counts of this clonotype. This rearrangement joins TRBV27 to TRBJ2-1; 10 bases line up with TRBD2. V was clipped by 7 bases and J by 5 bases; unmatched bases: 11. Germline-derived CDR1 and CDR2 are MNHEY and SMNVEV (reference sequence). This CDR3 comprises 16 residues. The CDR3: CASTLIAGGSHNEQFF. CDR3 DNA sequence: TGTGCCAGCACCCTAATAGCGGGAGGTTCCCACAATGAGCAGTTCTTC.

This clonotype was seen many times. The chain has TRBV27 and TRBJ1-5; perhaps TRBD1 as D (6 bases). The CDR3 loop spans 14 amino acids. Germline V gene sequence: CDR1 MNHEY, CDR2 SMNVEV (reference sequence). V was pared by 3 bases and J by 7 bases, with 13 bases between. CDR3 protein: CASSFGRGEQPQHF. In DNA form, the CDR3 reads TGTGCCAGCAGTTTCGGCAGGGGAGAACAGCCCCAGCATTTT.

This clonotype was observed many times. V gene TRBV28 combines with J gene TRBJ2-7, with TRBD1 matching 7 bases. Germline V gene data show CDR1 as MDHEN and CDR2 as SYDVKM. CDR3 length: 15 amino acids. V lost 1 base and J lost 2; bases outside the gene matches: 5. As DNA, the CDR3 is TGTGCCAGCAGTTTATCCGGGACAGTGACCTACGAGCAGTACTTC. Translated: CASSLSGTVTYEQYF.

This clonotype showed up just a few times. The V gene is TRBV20-1, the J gene TRBJ1-2, with D hard to call. The CDR3 consists of 16 residues. V gave up 1 base and J gave up 3 bases, with 18 bases separating them. CDR1 and CDR2 from the germline V gene are DFQATT and SNEGSKA (reference sequence). This CDR3 is CSARASGRPTHYGYTF. CDR3 nucleotide sequence: TGCAGTGCTAGAGCCTCGGGCAGACCGACCCACTATGGCTACACCTTC.

This clonotype was seen at least ten times. The chain couples TRBV19 to TRBJ1-5; 12 bases align to TRBD1. The CDR3 has 19 residues. Losses at the gene ends were 9 bases for V and 0 bases for J; bases not matched to a gene: 15. The germline V gene encodes CDR1 LNHDA and CDR2 SQIVND (reference sequence). CDR3: CASQPTGTGGFYSNQPQHF. The CDR3 DNA reads as TGTGCCAGCCAACCGACCGGGACAGGGGGCTTCTATAGCAATCAGCCCCAGCATTTT.

This clonotype was counted at least ten times. The chain carries TRBV6-1 and TRBJ2-7, with D unresolved. Trimming stripped 2 bases from V and 4 bases from J, with 15 bases between. The germline V gene has CDR1 MNHNS and CDR2 SASEGT. There are 15 residues in the CDR3. CDR3 coding DNA: TGTGCCAGCAGTGAAACCAGCGTACTTATTTACGAGCAGTACTTC. Protein: CASSETSVLIYEQYF.

This clonotype has a handful of counts. This rearrangement joins TRBV27 to TRBJ2-5, with D tentatively TRBD1 or TRBD2 (5 bases each). The germline V and J ends were trimmed by 3 bases and 5 bases, with 10 bases remaining between them. This CDR3 comprises 13 residues. Germline V gives CDR1 MNHEY, CDR2 SMNVEV (reference sequence). The CDR3 protein is CASSFGGVETQYF. The CDR3 nucleotides are TGTGCCAGCAGTTTTGGGGGTGTGGAGACCCAGTACTTC.

This clonotype was detected many times. V usage is TRBV2 and J usage is TRBJ2-7, with 9 positions matching TRBD1. Per the germline V gene, CDR1 is SNHLY and CDR2 is FYNNEI. This CDR3 comprises 12 residues. V was pared by 6 bases and J by 5 bases, with 2 bases of the junction left unmatched. The CDR3: CASSRDRDEQYF. The CDR3 DNA follows: TGTGCCAGCAGCCGGGACAGGGACGAGCAGTACTTC. The whole variable domain, filled in from reference TRBV2 and TRBJ2-7, reads EPEVTQTPSHQVTQMGQEVILRCVPISNHLYFYWYRQILGQKVEFLVSFYNNEISEKSEIFDDQFSVERPDGSNFTLKIRSTKLEDSAMYFCASSRDRDEQYFGPGTRLTVT.

This clonotype was observed at least ten times. The chain links TRBV5-6 to TRBJ1-2; D is unresolved. Germline V gene sequence: CDR1 SGHDT, CDR2 YYEEEE. V dropped 2 bases and J dropped 4 bases, with 15 bases sitting between them. The CDR3 covers 15 residues. The DNA for the CDR3 is TGTGCCAGCAGCTTCTCGGTGACGGACCTCTATGGCTACACCTTC. Encoded protein: CASSFSVTDLYGYTF.

Of note for this clonotype: An end of the junction differs from the germline gene, which may be a read error. The chain couples TRBV5-8 to TRBJ1-1, with D uncertain. Germline V gives CDR1 SGHTS, CDR2 YDEGEE. The CDR3 covers 11 residues. In nucleotides, the CDR3 is TGTGCCAGCAGCCTGAATACTGAATCTTTCTTT. Its protein product is CASSLNTESFF.

The chain is built from TRBV5-6 and TRBJ2-7, with D possibly TRBD1 on 6 matching bases. The CDR3 consists of 14 residues. The germline V gene has CDR1 SGHDT and CDR2 YYEEEE. Trimming pared 4 bases from V and 0 bases from J, leaving 11 bases between. CDR3 amino acids: CASSAGVNSYEQYF. CDR3 sequence (DNA): TGTGCCAGCAGCGCAGGGGTCAACTCCTACGAGCAGTACTTC.

This clonotype was seen a handful of times. J is TRBJ1-1 and V is TRBV19; a weak D match, TRBD1 (6 bases). Trimming stripped 7 bases from V and 8 bases from J, with 14 bases between. The germline gives CDR1 LNHDA, CDR2 SQIVND (reference sequence). There are 12 residues in the CDR3. The CDR3 sequence is CASIFQDSEAFF. The CDR3 nucleotides are TGTGCCAGTATTTTCCAGGACAGCGAAGCTTTCTTT.

This clonotype was counted a few times. V usage is TRBV5-1 and J usage is TRBJ2-5, with a possible D match to TRBD2 (7 bases). There are 13 residues in the CDR3. Trimming cost V 9 bases and J 3 bases, with 15 bases left between them. CDR1 SGHRS and CDR2 YFSETQ come from the germline V gene. The CDR3 DNA reads TGCGCCACCCCAATAGGGGGGGAAGAGACCCAGTACTTC. Amino acid sequence: CATPIGGEETQYF. The entire variable domain, with the rest obtained from reference TRBV5-1 and TRBJ2-5, is as follows: KAGVTQTPRYLIKTRGQQVTLSCSPISGHRSVSWYQQTPGQGLQFLFEYFSETQRNKGNFPGRFSGRQFSNSRSEMNVSTLELGDSALYLCATPIGGEETQYFGPGTRLLVL.

In this sample, this clonotype turned up many times. The chain recombines TRBV19 with TRBJ1-6; a possible D gene is TRBD1 (5 bases). Germline V gene data show CDR1 as LNHDA and CDR2 as SQIVND (reference sequence). CDR3 length equals 13 residues. V dropped 3 bases and J dropped 10 bases, with 10 bases sitting between them. CDR3 sequence: CASSIQGYSPLHF. The CDR3 DNA reads as TGTGCCAGTAGTATTCAGGGTTACTCACCCCTCCACTTT.

This clonotype occurred many times. The gene calls are TRBV11-3 and TRBJ2-2, with 7 nucleotides matching TRBD2. The junction had 9 bases not matched to a gene; V was cut back by 5 bases and J by 0 bases. CDR1 SGHNT and CDR2 YENEEA come from the germline V gene. The CDR3 runs to 17 residues. CDR3 in DNA: TGTGCCAGCAGCCCCTGGGGGGAGGGGACGAACACCGGGGAGCTGTTTTTT. Protein sequence: CASSPWGEGTNTGELFF.

This clonotype appeared many times. The gene calls are TRBV3-1 and TRBJ2-2; 8 positions agree with TRBD2. Germline lookup yields CDR1 LGHDT and CDR2 YNNKEL (reference sequence). V trimming: 3 bases; J trimming: 9 bases; junction bases outside the gene matches: 3. This CDR3 is built from 13 residues. CDR3 DNA: TGTGCCAGCAGCCAGACTAGCGTGCGGGAGCTGTTTTTT. Protein sequence: CASSQTSVRELFF.

In its sample, this clonotype was seen many times. The chain carries TRBV12-3 or TRBV12-4 and TRBJ1-2; possibly TRBD1 for D (6 bases). This CDR3 is built from 12 residues. Deletions cut 5 bases from V and 4 bases from J, with 8 bases between. CDR3 residues: CASSRDIYGYTF. The CDR3 DNA sequence: TGTGCCAGCAGTCGGGACATCTATGGCTACACCTTC.

This clonotype has a count of ten or more. V usage is TRBV27 and J usage is TRBJ2-3; D uncertain. V was cut by 2 bases and J by 2 bases, with 8 bases left in between. CDR1 MNHEY and CDR2 SMNVEV come from the germline V gene (reference sequence). This CDR3 is built from 14 residues. The CDR3 sequence: CASSLVTNTDTQYF. Here the CDR3 DNA reads TGTGCCAGCAGTTTAGTTACTAACACAGATACGCAGTATTTT.

This clonotype was seen repeatedly, ten times or more. This chain links TRBV9 with TRBJ1-5; D unresolved. The CDR3 consists of 16 residues. Trimming removed 0 bases at V and 0 bases at J, with 10 bases between. Germline V gene data show CDR1 as SGDLS and CDR2 as YYNGEE. The CDR3 DNA reads TGTGCCAGCAGCGTAGGTCCCGGGGATAGCAATCAGCCCCAGCATTTT. It encodes CASSVGPGDSNQPQHF. The full variable domain, its missing parts supplied by reference TRBV9 and TRBJ1-5, is DSGVTQTPKHLITATGQRVTLRCSPRSGDLSVYWYQQSLDQGLQFLIQYYNGEERAKGNILERFSAQQFPDLHSELNLSSLELGDSALYFCASSVGPGDSNQPQHFGDGTRLSIL.

This clonotype was seen repeatedly, ten times or more. The rearrangement links TRBV11-1 to TRBJ2-3; D call uncertain. CDR3 length equals 12 residues. Germline CDR1 SGHAT, CDR2 FQDESV (reference sequence). V was pared by 4 bases and J by 10 bases, with 12 bases between. The CDR3 sequence is CASSSEWTAQYF. The CDR3 DNA sequence: TGTGCCAGCAGCTCTGAGTGGACGGCGCAGTATTTT.

At least ten counts were recorded for this clonotype. The chain recombines TRBV28 with TRBJ2-3; 10 positions agree with TRBD1. With 4 bases clipped from V and 7 bases from J, the junction kept 11 bases outside the gene matches. This CDR3 comprises 16 residues. Per germline, CDR1 MDHEN and CDR2 SYDVKM. The CDR3 spells CASSSSGTGDGYTQYF. CDR3 coding DNA: TGTGCCAGCAGTTCTTCCGGGACAGGGGATGGGTATACGCAGTATTTT.

At least ten counts were recorded for this clonotype. The gene calls are TRBV20-1 and TRBJ2-7; D unresolved. The CDR3 runs to 10 residues. V lost 4 bases and J lost 3, with 4 bases in between. The germline CDR1 and CDR2 sequences are DFQATT and SNEGSKA (reference sequence). The CDR3 sequence is CSATNYEQYF. The CDR3 DNA follows: TGCAGTGCTACGAACTACGAGCAGTACTTC.